Listed below are T cell receptor beta chains from one sample, sequenced in a study of regulatory T cells in long-lasting Graves disease. TCRdb reprocessed the multiplex PCR reads with MiXCR, giving one entry per CDR3 protein. The data show 400,000 or so distinct CDR3 sequences, about 20% seen once. The sample here was peripheral blood mononuclear cells (PBMCs), taken when the disease was refractory, from a patient treated with antithyroid drugs. Receptors originate from a female donor with Graves disease. Both conserved end residues are trimmed from each CDR3.

12	TRBV19	TRBJ1-2	ASRTTGLDYGYT
14	TRBV2	TRBJ2-5	ASSEALAAGQETQY
13	TRBV6-2/TRBV6-3	TRBJ2-1	ASSYMGTSLLGQF
11	TRBV10-3	TRBJ1-4	AISAFTNEKLF
13	TRBV28	TRBJ2-1	ASSFHRGEGNEQF
14	TRBV27	TRBJ2-7	ASSFSLGGPQNEQY
13	TRBV27	TRBJ2-3	ASSLAGGTTGTQY
15	TRBV28	TRBJ2-2	ASSLGRQGRPTGELF
13	TRBV15	TRBJ2-5	ATDKNPDVWETQY
13	TRBV2	TRBJ2-5	ASIGPGLVLETQY
15	TRBV4-1	TRBJ2-7	ASSQDHAGTGGYEQY
15	TRBV6-1	TRBJ2-5	ASSTTGGRWYQETQY
14	TRBV7-2	TRBJ2-2	ASSRGTGGNTGELF
12	TRBV5-1	TRBJ2-5	ASSLSPRGATQY
11	TRBV6-1	TRBJ2-1	ASSEWGPAEQF
13	TRBV5-1	TRBJ1-4	ASSLEGVSHEKLF
12	TRBV27	TRBJ1-6	ASSSIPGVPPLH
10	TRBV10-3	TRBJ1-1	AIGQVNTEAF
11	TRBV20-1	TRBJ2-7	SASNRWGNEQY
11	TRBV18	TRBJ2-5	ASSRGGRETQY
12	TRBV7-7	TRBJ2-7	ASSLRVQDREQY
10	TRBV19	TRBJ2-1	ASTSLNNEQF
13	TRBV5-6	TRBJ1-4	ASSLGDRVTEKLF